This T cell receptor (beta chain) was profiled in a study of cytomegalovirus exposure and HLA in healthy donors. Study-level findings and limits: Confirmation was obtained in vitro that a few CMV-associated chains are specific for CMV antigens.

At collection, donors were nominally healthy, but unrecorded immune exposures were probable. Trimming at V came to 3 bases and at J to 4 bases, leaving 7 bases not matched to a gene. This CDR3 is built from 15 residues. Germline V gene sequence: CDR1 GTSNPN, CDR2 SVGIG (reference sequence). Remarks on this clone: The antigen is not known.

In the PCR, 60 Vbeta and 13 Jbeta primers were used. Assay used: immunoSEQ multiplex PCR; TCRdb lists only in-frame clones, some missing. The data contain about 100,000 clones, around 84% of them seen just once; the ten biggest clones take up around 1.2%. The source of this sequence is a woman between 18 and 29 years old in good health and CMV-seronegative. Sequenced material: PBMCs. The gene calls are TRBV30 and TRBJ2-3, with 10 bases lining up with TRBD2. CDR3 in DNA: TGTGCCTGGAGCCCTAGGACTAGCGGCGCAGATACGCAGTATTTT. Translated: CAWSPRTSGADTQYF.